The clone carrying this TCR beta chain was observed many times. Its matching antigen is unknown. Molecular barcoded adaptors covering alpha/delta and beta/gamma chains were used on roughly 400 ng RNA. TCRdb reprocessed the reads via MiXCR and lists one record per CDR3 protein. The data hold about 90,000 distinct CDR3 sequences, with about 12% observed a single time. The germline V gene has CDR1 SGHRS and CDR2 YFSETQ. Trimming cost V 0 bases and J 2 bases; bases outside gene matches: 4. This CDR3 is 16 amino acids long. This entry is derived from a study of read filtering for tumor transcriptome and immune sequencing. On the study more broadly: Whole-transcriptome libraries were prepared after DNase treatment.

Regarding the study as a whole: The CD138-negative fraction was mixed bone marrow immune cells, not pure T cells.

Sequenced: a population of CD138-negative cells sorted from bone marrow. The chain combines TRBV5-1 with TRBJ1-4; 7 bases align to TRBD1. The sequence was collected from a donor over 35 with multiple myeloma. The CDR3 DNA follows: TGCGCCAGCAGCTTGGCGAAGGGGGCGACTAATGAAAAACTGTTTTTT. Its translation: CASSLAKGATNEKLFF.